The clone carrying this T cell receptor beta chain was counted between two and nine times. TCRdb itself ran the RT-PCR reads through MiXCR, one entry per CDR3 protein. Among under 200,000 distinct CDR3 sequences listed, 24% were seen once. This sample was taken from a study of patients and donors after allogeneic stem cell transplantation. V gave up 4 bases and J gave up 0 bases; unmatched junction bases: 2. The CDR3 loop spans 14 amino acids. The germline CDR1 and CDR2 sequences are SGHTA and FQGNSA. The J gene is TRBJ1-1, the V gene TRBV7-2; 7 bases line up with TRBD1. The clonotype comes from a human donor who was either an allogeneic HSCT recipient or a stem cell or donor lymphocyte infusion donor (not recorded which). It is not recorded whose cells these are; they may come from a transplant donor. The sequenced material came from blood, either unsorted or a sorted T cell fraction (not recorded which). The DNA of the CDR3 is TGTGCCAGCAGCTACAGGGGACTGAACACTGAAGCTTTCTTT. Its protein is CASSYRGLNTEAFF.